The 7 T cell receptor beta chains below all came from one sample that was sequenced in a study of T-cell reconstitution after alpha-beta-depleted transplantation in children. This sample's TCRbeta library carried unique molecular identifier barcodes. One entry per CDR3 protein, called by TCRdb with MiXCR from the PCR reads. The sample has 450,000 to 550,000 distinct CDR3 sequences, roughly 10% seen once; the top ten hold approximately 15%. Sample: PBMCs, mostly from graft donor cells, taken 180 days after TCRalphabeta/CD19-depleted stem cell transplant. These receptor sequences come from a female patient aged 2 to 10 who had a stem cell transplant for aplastic anemia, so the T cells may come from the graft donor.

This clonotype has a handful of counts. V usage is TRBV18 and J usage is TRBJ1-1; no definite D call. Trimming took 3 bases from V and 4 from J, leaving 15 bases between them. The V gene's germline CDR1 is KGHSH and CDR2 LQKENI. The CDR3 has 15 residues. CDR3 nucleotides: TGTGCCAGCTCACCGGCAGGCTCCCAATTCACTGAAGCTTTCTTT. Translating gives CASSPAGSQFTEAFF.

This clonotype has a handful of counts. Written as DNA, the CDR3 is TGCGCCAGCAGCGACGGCAGCGGGGACCAAGAGACCCAGTACTTC. It yields the protein CASSDGSGDQETQYF. The rearrangement joins TRBV5-1 to TRBJ2-5; 7 bases line up with TRBD2. The V gene end was trimmed by 4 bases and the J gene end by 0 bases; junction bases not matched to a gene: 6. CDR3 length equals 15 residues. The germline V gene encodes CDR1 SGHRS and CDR2 YFSETQ.

This clonotype showed up just a few times. The V call is TRBV6-1, the J call TRBJ1-5; D perhaps matches TRBD1 (5 bases). The CDR3 has 15 amino acids. The germline gives CDR1 MNHNS, CDR2 SASEGT. V was pared by 8 bases and J by 0 bases, with 14 bases between. CDR3 DNA: TGTGCCAGCTCCCCGGGGCCTTATAGCAATCAGCCCCAGCATTTT. Translated: CASSPGPYSNQPQHF.

This clonotype showed up just a few times. J is TRBJ1-5 and V is TRBV27; 9 nucleotides align to TRBD1. Germline V lookup: CDR1 MNHEY, CDR2 SMNVEV (reference sequence). V dropped 6 bases and J dropped 3; count of bases not matched to a gene: 3. The CDR3 totals 14 residues. The chain's CDR3 is CASSRDRDNQPQHF. DNA for the CDR3: TGTGCCAGCAGCCGGGACAGGGACAATCAGCCCCAGCATTTT.

In its sample, this clonotype was seen many times. The chain links TRBV29-1 to TRBJ2-7; 11 nucleotides align to TRBD2. Unmatched junction bases numbered 10, after V lost 2 bases and J lost 7 bases. Germline CDR1 SQVTM, CDR2 ANQGSEA. The CDR3 sequence is 15 residues long. CDR3 residues: CSVEFTLAGVGEQYF. The CDR3 bases are TGCAGCGTTGAATTTACACTAGCGGGAGTTGGAGAGCAGTACTTC.

V usage is TRBV20-1 and J usage is TRBJ1-1, with D perhaps TRBD1 (6 bases). The CDR3 runs to 16 residues. The germline V gene encodes CDR1 DFQATT and CDR2 SNEGSKA (reference sequence). Trimming stripped 0 bases from V and 4 bases from J, with 18 bases between. CDR3 sequence reads: CSARDRSHRDGTEAFF. CDR3 bases: TGCAGTGCTAGAGATAGGTCCCACAGGGATGGCACTGAAGCTTTCTTT.

This clonotype was found many times. V gene TRBV10-3 combines with J gene TRBJ2-7, with TRBD1 matching 7 bases. Looked up from germline, CDR1 is ENHRY and CDR2 is SYGVKD. The V segment lost 6 bases and the J segment 3 bases; nucleotides outside the gene matches: 5. There are 13 residues in the CDR3. The CDR3 DNA follows: TGTGCCATCAGCCCGACAGGGAACTACGAGCAGTACGTC. Its translation: CAISPTGNYEQYV.